The sample holds many counts of the clone carrying this TCR beta chain. Its target is unknown. Sequence at one end of the junction differs from germline and may be a read error. Germline lookup yields CDR1 SGDLS and CDR2 YYNGEE. The CDR3 spans 15 residues. The source of the sample is a study of neurological immune-mediated disorders. Findings and caveats of the study: The level of TCR clonal expansion was highest in patients with HTLV-1-associated myelopathy and lowest in multiple sclerosis, where it fell below the level seen in healthy controls.

The method for making cDNA was 5'RACE, and it used 10-nucleotide random UMIs. TCRdb recomputed calls from the 5' RACE reads with MiXCR, one row per CDR3 protein. The data show 30,000 to 45,000 distinct CDR3 sequences, around 10% seen once. Libraries from sorted cells used 900,000 or so T cells (CD4+ or CD8+). The source of this sequence is a woman in her 30s with HTLV-1-associated myelopathy (HAM/TSP). The rearrangement joins TRBV9 to TRBJ2-1; 11 bases map to TRBD2. The source material was CD4+ T cells from blood. Here the CDR3 reads CASSALAGGYNEHFF. CDR3 coding DNA: TGTGCCAGCAGCGCCCTAGCGGGGGGATACAATGAGCACTTCTTC.